One sample yielded the 30 T cell receptor beta chains listed below, sequenced in a study of response to subunit inactivated influenza vaccine. TCRdb re-derived calls from the RT-PCR reads in MiXCR, one entry per CDR3 protein. The table includes over 150,000 distinct CDR3 sequences, roughly 10% detected once. The sequencing used CD8+ T cells sorted from PBMCs, collected approximately 25 months after vaccination. The receptor source for this set is a man aged 45 to 70 who received an inactivated influenza vaccine.

This clonotype has only a few counts. The gene calls are TRBV11-1 and TRBJ2-1, with D uncertain. Germline V gene lookup returns CDR1 SGHAT and CDR2 FQDESV (reference sequence). This CDR3 contains 16 residues. V shed 3 bases and J shed 6 bases, with 18 bases lying between them. The CDR3 DNA sequence: TGTGCCAGCAGCTTGATGTGGAACCTAGGTAGCAATGAGCAGTTCTTC. Encoded protein: CASSLMWNLGSNEQFF.

This clonotype has only a few counts. The V gene is TRBV28, the J gene TRBJ1-5; D is undetermined. Per the germline V gene, CDR1 is MDHEN and CDR2 is SYDVKM. This CDR3 is 15 amino acids long. V lost 2 bases, J lost 0 bases, and 8 bases lay in between. CDR3 residues: CASSLVRDSNQPQHF. CDR3 nucleotide sequence: TGTGCCAGCAGTTTAGTTCGAGATAGCAATCAGCCCCAGCATTTT.

This clonotype was seen a handful of times. The chain has TRBV21-1 and TRBJ2-7; the table's TRBD2 call for D was not verified on the DNA. TRBV21-1 is shown as a pseudogene. CDR3 size: 16 residues. The CDR3 loop reads CASSKVRSGSSYEQYF. In DNA form, the CDR3 reads TGTGCCAGCAGCAAAGTCCGTAGCGGGAGCTCCTACGAGCAGTACTTC.

The V gene is TRBV5-8, the J gene TRBJ2-7; D is uncertain. In germline, CDR1 is SGHTS, CDR2 YDEGEE. The CDR3 is 14 amino acids. V lost 1 base and J 3 bases, leaving 11 bases between the germline ends. The CDR3 DNA sequence: TGTGCCAGCAGCTTGTCACCAAACAACTACGAGCAGTACTTC. Its translation is CASSLSPNNYEQYF. Combining the CDR3 with reference TRBV5-8 and TRBJ2-7 gives the whole variable domain EAGVTQSPTHLIKTRGQQATLRCSPISGHTSVYWYQQALGLGLQFLLWYDEGEERNRGNFPPRFSGRQFPNYSSELNVNALELEDSALYLCASSLSPNNYEQYFGPGTRLTVT.

The chain links TRBV20-1 to TRBJ2-5, with TRBD1 matching over 7 bases. This CDR3 is built from 15 residues. Germline CDR1 DFQATT, CDR2 SNEGSKA (reference sequence). J gave up 1 base and V 5 bases, and 10 bases lay outside the gene matches. For the CDR3, the DNA is TGCAGTGCTCCTTCCTTGGGACAGTTCCAAGAGACCCAGTACTTC. Translation gives CSAPSLGQFQETQYF.

The chain employs TRBV2 and TRBJ2-7, with 9 bases that match TRBD2. The CDR3 totals 13 residues. Unmatched junction bases numbered 2, after V lost 8 bases and J lost 0 bases. Germline V gene data show CDR1 as SNHLY and CDR2 as FYNNEI. The CDR3 spells CASLAGSSYEQYF. CDR3 bases: TGTGCCAGCCTAGCGGGGAGCTCCTACGAGCAGTACTTC.

This clonotype was seen a handful of times. This rearrangement joins TRBV30 to TRBJ1-1, with D unresolved. CDR3 length: 13 amino acids. Germline V lookup: CDR1 GTSNPN, CDR2 SVGIG (reference sequence). The V end was cut by 1 base, the J end by 3 bases, with 9 bases between. The CDR3 region has the DNA TGTGCCTGGAGTGCGGGGATCCACACTGAAGCTTTCTTT. Amino acids: CAWSAGIHTEAFF.

This clonotype was seen ten or more times. J is TRBJ2-2 and V is TRBV12-3 or TRBV12-4, with TRBD1 as a possible D gene (6 bases). The CDR3 loop spans 20 amino acids. V gave up 4 bases and J gave up 0 bases, with 24 bases separating them. The CDR3 is CASSWGIYLRDNTNTGELFF. CDR3 DNA sequence: TGTGCCAGCAGTTGGGGGATTTATCTAAGGGACAACACGAACACCGGGGAGCTGTTTTTT.

The rearrangement joins TRBV10-3 to TRBJ2-1; TRBD1 matches 7 bases. Trimming took 0 bases from V and 3 from J; bases not matched to a gene: 8. Germline CDR1 is ENHRY and CDR2 is SYGVKD. This CDR3 region has 17 residues. CDR3 region: CAISESMGTVGYNEQFF. The CDR3, as DNA: TGTGCCATCAGTGAGTCGATGGGGACAGTCGGCTACAATGAGCAGTTCTTC.

The chain uses TRBV7-8 and TRBJ2-7; TRBD1 might be the D (5 bases). CDR1 and CDR2 from the germline V gene are SGHVS and FQNEAQ. The CDR3 spans 12 residues. V lost 0 bases and J 7 bases, leaving 7 bases between the germline ends. CDR3 sequence: CASSLARDEQYF. DNA of the CDR3: TGTGCCAGCAGCTTAGCCAGGGATGAGCAGTACTTC.

This clonotype came up many times. The chain couples TRBV4-2 to TRBJ2-5; D is perhaps TRBD2 (5 bases). Germline CDR1 LGHNA, CDR2 YNFKEQ. V lost 0 bases to trimming and J lost 3 bases, with 8 bases between them. The CDR3 sequence is 14 residues long. The CDR3 nucleotides are TGTGCCAGCAGCCAAGAAGCCGGGGAAGAGACCCAGTACTTC. Translating it yields CASSQEAGEETQYF.

The chain uses TRBV25-1 and TRBJ2-2, with TRBD2 matching over 8 bases. CDR3 length: 18 amino acids. The V gene's germline CDR1 is MGHDK and CDR2 SYGVNS. The V segment lost 6 bases and the J segment 2 bases; nucleotides outside the gene matches: 14. The CDR3 reads CASSCGNAGGLNTGELFF. In DNA, the CDR3 is TGTGCCAGCAGCTGTGGTAACGCGGGAGGCCTCAACACCGGGGAGCTGTTTTTT.

This clonotype was detected many times. The CDR3 DNA follows: TGTGCCAGCAGCCCGGGGACAGGGGTCGAGCAGTACTTC. It yields the protein CASSPGTGVEQYF. The chain links TRBV7-8 to TRBJ2-7; 10 nucleotides line up with TRBD1. Germline CDR1 and CDR2: SGHVS and FQNEAQ. CDR3 length equals 13 residues. V shed 5 bases, J shed 6 bases, and the junction held 4 bases outside the gene matches.

This clonotype was seen at least ten times. The V call is TRBV25-1, the J call TRBJ2-7, with D maybe TRBD1 (6 bases). Germline CDR1 MGHDK, CDR2 SYGVNS. The CDR3 loop spans 11 amino acids. V lost 6 bases and J lost 3, with 6 bases in between. Here the CDR3 DNA reads TGTGCCAGCAGCAGGGGCTACGAGCAGTACTTC. This codes for CASSRGYEQYF.

This clonotype came up many times. This chain joins TRBV27 and TRBJ2-7, with 9 bases that match TRBD1. Trimming cost V 4 bases and J 4 bases; bases outside gene matches: 2. This CDR3 is built from 13 residues. The germline CDR1 and CDR2 sequences are MNHEY and SMNVEV (reference sequence). The CDR3 sequence: CASSYGTGYEQYF. The CDR3 nucleotides read TGTGCCAGCAGTTATGGGACAGGGTACGAGCAGTACTTC.

In this sample, this clonotype turned up a few times. The chain has TRBV20-1 and TRBJ2-5, with no clear D. The CDR3 covers 12 residues. The V gene's germline CDR1 is DFQATT and CDR2 SNEGSKA (reference sequence). Trimming removed 3 bases from V and 3 bases from J, with 8 bases in between. CDR3 sequence (DNA): TGCAGTGCTAGCGGCAGAAAAGAGACCCAGTACTTC. Its protein product is CSASGRKETQYF.

There are a few counts of this clonotype. V usage is TRBV6-5 and J usage is TRBJ1-6; D might be TRBD1 (5 bases). Germline values: CDR1 MNHEY, CDR2 SVGAGI. The CDR3 is 15 residues long. Trimming took off 0 bases at V and 13 bases at J, with 16 bases between the two ends. CDR3 amino acids: CASSYSRGRFIPLHF. CDR3 DNA sequence: TGTGCCAGCAGTTACTCTAGGGGACGCTTTATTCCCCTCCACTTT.

This sequence joins TRBV28 and TRBJ2-3; 9 bases fit TRBD2. The germline V gene has CDR1 MDHEN and CDR2 SYDVKM. Germline trimming cut 2 bases from V and 4 bases from J; bases unmatched to any gene: 7. The CDR3 has 16 residues. The CDR3, as DNA: TGTGCCAGCAGTTTAGGGCTAGCGGGAAGCTCAGATACGCAGTATTTT. Translation gives CASSLGLAGSSDTQYF. Drawing the rest from reference TRBV28 and TRBJ2-3, the complete variable domain is DVKVTQSSRYLVKRTGEKVFLECVQDMDHENMFWYRQDPGLGLRLIYFSYDVKMKEKGDIPEGYSVSREKKERFSLILESASTNQTSMYLCASSLGLAGSSDTQYFGPGTRLTVL.

The V call is TRBV6-1, the J call TRBJ1-5; 11 nucleotides align to TRBD1. Germline V lookup: CDR1 MNHNS, CDR2 SASEGT. CDR3 length: 14 residues. The trim removed 6 bases at V and 11 bases at J, leaving 9 bases unmatched. CDR3 sequence (DNA): TGTGCCAGCAGACCAGGACAGGGGGCGCAAGCCCAGCATTTT. Translation: CASRPGQGAQAQHF.

The genes are TRBV12-5 and TRBJ2-3; 10 positions match TRBD2. The germline CDR1 and CDR2 sequences are LGHNT and FRNRAP. The CDR3 contains 14 residues. The J segment lost 8 bases and the V segment lost 7 bases, leaving 9 bases of the junction unmatched. CDR3 sequence reads: CASAPAGGPSTQYF. The CDR3 DNA reads TGTGCTAGTGCCCCAGCGGGAGGGCCGAGTACGCAGTATTTT.

Many counts were recorded for this clonotype. The chain couples TRBV7-8 to TRBJ2-3; D unresolved. Germline assignment: CDR1 SGHVS and CDR2 FQNEAQ. The V gene lost 2 bases and the J gene lost 2 bases, with 14 bases spanning the gap. This CDR3 spans 16 amino acids. The CDR3 DNA reads TGTGCCAGCAGCTTACCGGGTTTGGGAAACACAGATACGCAGTATTTT. Amino acid sequence: CASSLPGLGNTDTQYF.

The rearrangement uses TRBV3-1 and TRBJ2-3; TRBD2 matches 7 bases. CDR1 and CDR2 from the germline V gene are LGHDT and YNNKEL (reference sequence). The trim removed 1 base at V and 2 bases at J, leaving 12 bases unmatched. The CDR3 covers 18 residues. The DNA for the CDR3 is TGTGCCAGCAGCCAAGCTGTTAGGCTAGCGGTGAACACAGATACGCAGTATTTT. The encoded protein is CASSQAVRLAVNTDTQYF.

This clonotype appeared many times. V is TRBV6-1 and J is TRBJ2-3; 8 bases match TRBD1. The germline V gene has CDR1 MNHNS and CDR2 SASEGT. The CDR3 is 13 residues long. The junction had 3 bases not matched to a gene; V was cut back by 8 bases and J by 2 bases. CDR3 in DNA: TGTGCCAGCGACAGGGGCTACACAGATACGCAGTATTTT. Translated, it gives CASDRGYTDTQYF.

This clonotype was seen a few times. The CDR3 bases are TGCAGTGCTAGCAGGGAAGGGCCTGAAGCTTTCTTT. Its protein is CSASREGPEAFF. This chain uses TRBV20-1 with TRBJ1-1, with D maybe TRBD1 (5 bases). CDR3 size: 12 residues. Trimming left V 3 bases short and J 6 bases short, with 11 bases between. CDR1 DFQATT and CDR2 SNEGSKA come from the germline V gene (reference sequence).

This chain links TRBV6-2 or TRBV6-3 with TRBJ1-1; no clear D gene. The V end was cut by 6 bases, the J end by 8 bases, with 16 bases between. Germline V gives CDR1 MNHEY, CDR2 SVGEGT. The CDR3 is 13 residues long. CDR3 bases: TGTGCCAGCAGCCGTGACTCGAACCCGGAAGCTTTCTTT. This gives the protein CASSRDSNPEAFF.

In its sample, this clonotype was seen a few times. This chain links TRBV24-1 with TRBJ1-5, with D uncertain. The length of the CDR3 is 14 residues. Germline assignment: CDR1 KGHDR and CDR2 SFDVKD. V shed 5 bases and J shed 6 bases, with 13 bases lying between them. CDR3 nucleotides: TGTGCCACCAGTGGTGATGGGGTGAGTCAGCCCCAGCATTTT. Translated, it gives CATSGDGVSQPQHF.

This clonotype turned up a few times. This chain uses TRBV7-2 with TRBJ2-3, with TRBD2 identical over 7 bases. J was trimmed by 4 bases and V by 5 bases; bases with no gene match: 9. CDR1 SGHTA and CDR2 FQGNSA come from the germline V gene. This CDR3 has 15 residues. The CDR3, as DNA: TGTGCCAGCAGCCCGATAACTAGCGAAGCAGATACGCAGTATTTT. It is translated as CASSPITSEADTQYF.

The chain carries TRBV12-3 or TRBV12-4 and TRBJ2-5; D possibly uses TRBD1 or TRBD2 (5 bases each). Trimming cost V 0 bases and J 5 bases, with 10 bases left between them. CDR3 length equals 14 residues. The DNA of the CDR3 is TGTGCCAGCAGTTTAGCGGTAGGGGAGGAGACCCAGTACTTC. Translation: CASSLAVGEETQYF.

This clonotype was detected many times. This chain connects TRBV3-1 to TRBJ2-5, with D hard to call. The V end lost 0 bases, the J end lost 5 bases, and 10 bases lay between the germline ends. The CDR3 contains 14 residues. Germline CDR1 is LGHDT and CDR2 is YNNKEL (reference sequence). The CDR3 spells CASSQDRWVETQYF. The CDR3 DNA is TGTGCCAGCAGCCAAGATCGGTGGGTCGAGACCCAGTACTTC.

This clonotype has at least ten counts. The chain has TRBV20-1 and TRBJ2-3; D ambiguous. Per germline, CDR1 DFQATT and CDR2 SNEGSKA (reference sequence). The CDR3 spans 9 residues. Trimming left V 7 bases short and J 10 bases short, with 9 bases between. Written as DNA, the CDR3 is TGCAGTGTTCGTGGAGCGCAGTATTTT. Protein sequence: CSVRGAQYF.